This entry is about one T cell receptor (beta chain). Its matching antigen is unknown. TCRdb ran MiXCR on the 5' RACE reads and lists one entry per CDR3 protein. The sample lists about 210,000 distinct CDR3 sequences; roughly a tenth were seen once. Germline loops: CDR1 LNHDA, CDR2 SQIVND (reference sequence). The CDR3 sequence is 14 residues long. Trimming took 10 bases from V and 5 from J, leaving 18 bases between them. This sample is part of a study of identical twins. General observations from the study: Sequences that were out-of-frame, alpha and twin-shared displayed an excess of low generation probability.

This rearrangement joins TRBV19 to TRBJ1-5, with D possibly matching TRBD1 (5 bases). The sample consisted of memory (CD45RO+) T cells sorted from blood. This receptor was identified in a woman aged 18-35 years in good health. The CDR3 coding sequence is TGTGCCACCCGGCGGGGGTACGGGGATCAGCCCCAGCATTTT. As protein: CATRRGYGDQPQHF.